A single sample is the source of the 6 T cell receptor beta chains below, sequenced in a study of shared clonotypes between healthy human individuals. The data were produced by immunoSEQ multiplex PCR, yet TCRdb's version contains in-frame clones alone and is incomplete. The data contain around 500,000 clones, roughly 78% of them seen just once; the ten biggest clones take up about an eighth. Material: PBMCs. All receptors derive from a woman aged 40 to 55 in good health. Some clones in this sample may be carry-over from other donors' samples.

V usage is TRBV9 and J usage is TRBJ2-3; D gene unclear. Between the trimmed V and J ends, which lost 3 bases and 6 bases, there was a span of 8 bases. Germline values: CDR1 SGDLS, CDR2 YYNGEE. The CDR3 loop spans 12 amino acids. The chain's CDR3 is CASSASSDTQYF. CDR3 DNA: TGTGCCAGCAGCGCGAGCAGCGATACGCAGTATTTT.

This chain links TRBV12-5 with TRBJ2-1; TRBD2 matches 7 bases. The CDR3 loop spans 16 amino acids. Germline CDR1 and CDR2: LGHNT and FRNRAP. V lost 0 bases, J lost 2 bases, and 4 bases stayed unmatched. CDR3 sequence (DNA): TGTGCTAGTGGTTTGGTTGCTGGGAGGGCCTACAATGAGCAGTTCTTC. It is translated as CASGLVAGRAYNEQFF.

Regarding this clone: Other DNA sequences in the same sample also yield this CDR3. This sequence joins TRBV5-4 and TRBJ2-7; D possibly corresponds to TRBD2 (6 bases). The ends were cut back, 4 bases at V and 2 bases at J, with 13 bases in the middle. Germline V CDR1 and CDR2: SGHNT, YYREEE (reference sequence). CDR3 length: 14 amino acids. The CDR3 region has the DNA TGTGCCAGCAGCCCCGGGACTGCAACCTACGAGCAGTACTTC. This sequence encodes CASSPGTATYEQYF.

This CDR3 reads CASSLGTGIGEQFF. In DNA, the CDR3 is TGTGCCAGCAGCTTAGGGACAGGGATCGGTGAGCAGTTCTTC. The chain joins TRBV7-8 to TRBJ2-1; TRBD1 aligns across 8 bases. V dropped 1 base and J dropped 9; count of bases not matched to a gene: 5. This CDR3 is 14 amino acids long. Germline-derived CDR1 and CDR2 are SGHVS and FQNEAQ.

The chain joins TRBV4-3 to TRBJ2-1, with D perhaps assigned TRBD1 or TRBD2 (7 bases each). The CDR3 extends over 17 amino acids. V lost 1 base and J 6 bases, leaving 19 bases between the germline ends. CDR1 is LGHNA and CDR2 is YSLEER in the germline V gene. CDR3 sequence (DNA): TGCGCCAGCAGCCAAGGGGCTAGCGGACAGGCGAGCAATGAGCAGTTCTTC. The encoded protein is CASSQGASGQASNEQFF.

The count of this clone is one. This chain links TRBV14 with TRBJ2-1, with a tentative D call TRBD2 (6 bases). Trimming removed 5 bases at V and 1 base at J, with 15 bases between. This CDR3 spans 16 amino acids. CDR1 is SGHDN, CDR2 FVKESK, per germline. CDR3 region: CASSSWGRPSYNEQFF. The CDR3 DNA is TGTGCCAGCAGCTCCTGGGGGAGGCCTTCCTACAATGAGCAGTTCTTC.